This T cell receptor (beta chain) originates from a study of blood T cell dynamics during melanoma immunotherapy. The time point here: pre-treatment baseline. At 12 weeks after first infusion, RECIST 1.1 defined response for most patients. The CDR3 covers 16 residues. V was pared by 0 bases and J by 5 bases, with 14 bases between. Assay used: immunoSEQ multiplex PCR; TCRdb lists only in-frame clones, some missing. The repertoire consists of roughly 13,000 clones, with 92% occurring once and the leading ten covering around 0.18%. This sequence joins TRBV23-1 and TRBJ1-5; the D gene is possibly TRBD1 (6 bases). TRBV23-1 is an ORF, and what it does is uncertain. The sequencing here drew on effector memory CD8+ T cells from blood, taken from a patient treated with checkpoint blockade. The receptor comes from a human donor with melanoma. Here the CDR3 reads CASSQSSGVSDQPQHF. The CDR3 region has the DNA TGCGCCAGCAGTCAATCGTCAGGGGTTTCGGATCAGCCCCAGCATTTT.